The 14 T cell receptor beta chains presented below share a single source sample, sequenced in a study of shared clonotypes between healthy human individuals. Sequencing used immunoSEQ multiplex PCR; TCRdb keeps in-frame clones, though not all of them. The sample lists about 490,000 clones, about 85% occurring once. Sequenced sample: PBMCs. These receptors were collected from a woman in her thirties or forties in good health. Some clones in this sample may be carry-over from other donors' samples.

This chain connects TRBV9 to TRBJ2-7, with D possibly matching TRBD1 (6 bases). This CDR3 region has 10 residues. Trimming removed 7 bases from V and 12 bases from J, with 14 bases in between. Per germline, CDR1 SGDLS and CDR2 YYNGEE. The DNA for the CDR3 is TGTGCCAGCCCCCGGACAGTTCTGTACTTC. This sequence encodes CASPRTVLYF.

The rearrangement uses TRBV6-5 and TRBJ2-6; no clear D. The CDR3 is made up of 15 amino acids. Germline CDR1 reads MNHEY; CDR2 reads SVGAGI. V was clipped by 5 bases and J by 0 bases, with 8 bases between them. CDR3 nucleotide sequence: TGTGCCAGCAGTGCGGAGAACTCTGGGGCCAACGTCCTGACTTTC. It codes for CASSAENSGANVLTF.

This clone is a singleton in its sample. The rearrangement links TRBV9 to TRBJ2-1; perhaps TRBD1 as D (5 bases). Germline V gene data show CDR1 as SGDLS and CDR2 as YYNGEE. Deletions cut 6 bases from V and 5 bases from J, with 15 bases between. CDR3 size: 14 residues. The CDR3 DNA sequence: TGTGCCAGCAATGAGGCGGACAACCACAATGAGCAGTTCTTC. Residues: CASNEADNHNEQFF.

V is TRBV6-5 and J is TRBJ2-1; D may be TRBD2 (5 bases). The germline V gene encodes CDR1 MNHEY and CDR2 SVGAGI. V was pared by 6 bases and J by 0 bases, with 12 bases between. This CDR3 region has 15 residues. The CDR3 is CASSRTGLSYNEQFF. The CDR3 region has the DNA TGTGCCAGCAGCAGGACTGGTCTCTCCTACAATGAGCAGTTCTTC.

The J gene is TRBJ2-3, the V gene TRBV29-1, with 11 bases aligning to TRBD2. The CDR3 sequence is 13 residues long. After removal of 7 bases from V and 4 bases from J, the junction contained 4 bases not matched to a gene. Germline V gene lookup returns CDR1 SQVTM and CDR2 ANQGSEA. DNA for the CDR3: TGCAGCGGGATAGCGGGAGGGGCAGATACGCAGTATTTT. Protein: CSGIAGGADTQYF.

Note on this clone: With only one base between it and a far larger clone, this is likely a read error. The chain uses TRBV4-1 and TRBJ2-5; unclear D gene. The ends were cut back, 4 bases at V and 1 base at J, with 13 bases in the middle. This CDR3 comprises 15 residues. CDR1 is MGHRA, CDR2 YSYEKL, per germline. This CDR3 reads CASSRLPAAQETQYF. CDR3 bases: TGCGCCAGCAGCCGTCTCCCGGCGGCCCAAGAGACCCAGTACTTC.

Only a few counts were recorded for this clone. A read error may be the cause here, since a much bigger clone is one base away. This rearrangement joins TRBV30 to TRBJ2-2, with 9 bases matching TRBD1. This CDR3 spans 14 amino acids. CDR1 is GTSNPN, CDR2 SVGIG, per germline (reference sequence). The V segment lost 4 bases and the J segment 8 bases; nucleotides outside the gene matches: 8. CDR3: CAWTFTGGAGELFF. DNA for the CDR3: TGTGCCTGGACCTTTACAGGGGGCGCGGGGGAGCTGTTTTTT.

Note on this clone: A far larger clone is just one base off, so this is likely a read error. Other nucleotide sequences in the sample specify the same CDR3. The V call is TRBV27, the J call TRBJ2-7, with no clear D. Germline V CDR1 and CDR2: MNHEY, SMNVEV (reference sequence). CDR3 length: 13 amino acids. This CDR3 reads CASSSMDSYEQYF. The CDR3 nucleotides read TGTGCCAGCAGTTCCATGGATTCCTACGAACAGTACTTC.

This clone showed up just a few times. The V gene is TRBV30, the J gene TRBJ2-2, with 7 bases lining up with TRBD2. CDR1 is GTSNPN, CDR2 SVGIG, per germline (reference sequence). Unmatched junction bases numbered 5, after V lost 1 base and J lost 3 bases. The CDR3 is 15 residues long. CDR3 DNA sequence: TGTGCCTGGAGTGAAAGGCTAGCGGACACCGGGGAGCTGTTTTTT. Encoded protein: CAWSERLADTGELFF.

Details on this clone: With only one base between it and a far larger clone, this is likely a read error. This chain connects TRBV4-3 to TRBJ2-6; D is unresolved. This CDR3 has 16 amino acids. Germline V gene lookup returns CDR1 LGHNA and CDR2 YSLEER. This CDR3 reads CASNQEMSSGANVLTF. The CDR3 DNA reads TGCGCCAGCAACCAAGAAATGAGCTCTGGGGCCAACGTCCTGACTTTC.

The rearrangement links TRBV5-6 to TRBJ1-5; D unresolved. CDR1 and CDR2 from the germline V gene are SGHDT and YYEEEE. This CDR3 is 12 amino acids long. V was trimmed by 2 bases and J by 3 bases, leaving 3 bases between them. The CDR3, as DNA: TGTGCCAGCAGCTTATACAATCAGCCCCAGCATTTT. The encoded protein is CASSLYNQPQHF.

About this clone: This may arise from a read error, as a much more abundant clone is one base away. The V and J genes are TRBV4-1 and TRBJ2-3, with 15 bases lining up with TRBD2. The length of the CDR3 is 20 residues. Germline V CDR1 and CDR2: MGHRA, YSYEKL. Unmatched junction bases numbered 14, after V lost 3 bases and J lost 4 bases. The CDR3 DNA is TGCGCCAGCAGCCAGCCCATCGGACTAGCGGGAGGGCCAGGCTCAGATACGCAGTATTTT. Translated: CASSQPIGLAGGPGSDTQYF.

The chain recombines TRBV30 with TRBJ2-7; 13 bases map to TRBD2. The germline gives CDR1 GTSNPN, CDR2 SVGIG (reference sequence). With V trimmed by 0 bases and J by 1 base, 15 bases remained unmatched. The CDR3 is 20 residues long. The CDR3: CAWSVLFGTSGKEGSYEQYF. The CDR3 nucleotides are TGTGCCTGGAGTGTACTTTTCGGGACTAGCGGGAAAGAGGGGTCCTACGAGCAGTACTTC.

The CDR3 DNA is TGTGCCACCAGCAGGACTAGCGGGAGGGCCGAGCGATACGAGCAGTACTTC. This sequence encodes CATSRTSGRAERYEQYF. The rearrangement joins TRBV15 to TRBJ2-7; 14 bases fit TRBD2. Germline V gene lookup returns CDR1 LNHNV and CDR2 YYDKDF (reference sequence). This CDR3 region has 17 residues. Germline trimming cut 3 bases from V and 4 bases from J; bases unmatched to any gene: 8.